This T cell receptor beta chain was sequenced for a study of blood T cell repertoires in COVID-19 (TCRdb year 2020). Study-wide context: Samples from collaborators originated in the United States, Italy and Spain and spanned both the acute and convalescent phases of COVID-19. The prospective study material was composed of cDNA or gDNA derived from T cells, B-cell-depleted T cells, or PBMCs. Subjects who had been exposed to COVID-19, were actively infected with it, or had recovered from it provided the deeply sampled blood TCRbeta repertoires that made up the dataset. The repertoires were released in a freely available public database intended as a resource for research on the immune response to SARS-CoV-2. The samples were drawn from two sources: the first 160 participants of the ongoing ImmuneRACE study, and some 1,300 subjects contributed by 6 global collaborators. The sample metadata nearly always contained a de-identified subject ID, COVID-19 status, age in years and sex. Where HLA class I and class II types were available, the types were taken from metadata supplied by the sample provider, not from assay-based typing.

Each collaborating institution followed its own protocols to collect whole blood in K2EDTA tubes. For TCRbeta analysis, collaborators shipped samples as frozen whole blood, isolated PBMCs, or DNA extracted from either of those sample types. Overall results and qualifications from the work: The amount of clinical and demographic metadata varied by source and participant and was provided uncurated.

From cysteine to phenylalanine, the CDR3 is 14 amino acids long. The CDR3 DNA has 42 bases and is translated from base 1. V loses 4 bases, J loses 0 bases, and the germline ends lie 10 bases apart. Sequences SGHTS (CDR1) and YDEGEE (CDR2) are obtained from the germline V gene. In regard to this clone: There is no known antigen for this receptor. No base-level quality is on record; no much larger clone is a single base apart.

TCRbeta CDR3 regions were amplified from genomic DNA by means of the immunoSEQ Assay, a bias-controlled multiplex PCR. In the source study's methods: The number of nucleated cells in each sample was estimated by amplification of reference gene primers within the assay. To quantify the absolute abundance of each unique TCRbeta CDR3 rearrangement, sequence reads were collapsed and filtered. Productive Simpson clonality was computed per sample as the square root of Simpson's diversity index over productive rearrangements. TCRdb limited this immuneACCESS table to in-frame rearrangements with V and J called. A share of clones is missing; checked studies link under half to unresolved V genes, and the rest is unexplained. The DNA gave D and trimming, while V, J and clone size come from that table. This sample holds 120,000 or so clones; 75% to 80% were observed only once. Of the sample, under 20% falls within the top ten clones.

The rearranged chain carries TRBV5-8 and TRBJ1-1, with the D gene call left open. Sequencing was carried out using peripheral blood. This clonotype was sampled from a woman older than 75 with active or convalescent COVID-19. This receptor carries the CDR3 CASSNALLNTEAFF. The DNA sequence is TGTGCCAGCAGCAATGCACTACTGAACACTGAAGCTTTCTTT.